This T cell receptor (beta chain) was identified in a study of T cells in localized non-small cell lung cancer. Clones were sequenced by immunoSEQ multiplex PCR, and TCRdb holds only the in-frame ones, with some missing. The sample consists of roughly 16,000 clones, roughly 85% of them appearing once. The CDR3 is 16 amino acids. Trimming took 0 bases from V and 1 from J; bases not matched to a gene: 5. Germline V gives CDR1 SGHDT, CDR2 YYEEEE. As to this clone: The antigen is undetermined.

Whole-study results and caveats: Adjacent lung was found to contain a median roughly 50 of the top 100 tumor clones. Among blood samples, higher T cell density accompanied longer overall survival. Heterogeneity within the tumor remains possible, as just one region underwent sequencing. Uninvolved adjacent lung had higher T cell clonality than tumor and all other tissues.

The V call is TRBV5-6, the J call TRBJ1-2; the match to TRBD1 covers 8 bases. This clonotype originated in a woman aged 40-69 years with stage I lung adenocarcinoma. The material was peripheral blood, obtained before any cancer treatment. The CDR3 spells CASSLGDRYFNYGYTF. The CDR3 DNA sequence: TGTGCCAGCAGCTTGGGGGACAGGTATTTTAACTATGGCTACACCTTC.